These 27 T cell receptor beta chains originate from one sample sequenced in a study of CD8 T cells in Susac syndrome. Random-hexamer reverse transcription was applied to about 0.45 to 1 ug RNA. TCRdb re-analysed the immunoSEQ multiplex PCR reads in MiXCR, keeping a single row per CDR3 protein. The table lists about 110,000 distinct CDR3 sequences, roughly 97% of them singletons. The sample comprised CD4+ T cells from PBMCs. These receptors all stem from a human donor in good health.

V usage is TRBV3-1 and J usage is TRBJ2-7; the match to TRBD2 covers 8 bases. The trim removed 5 bases at V and 0 bases at J, leaving 9 bases unmatched. Germline CDR1 is LGHDT and CDR2 is YNNKEL (reference sequence). This CDR3 spans 16 amino acids. The CDR3 spells CASSAAGAGASYEQYF. CDR3 nucleotides: TGTGCCAGCAGCGCAGCCGGAGCGGGGGCCTCCTACGAGCAGTACTTC.

This rearrangement joins TRBV5-6 to TRBJ2-7, with D possibly TRBD1 on 5 matching bases. With 4 bases removed from V and 7 bases from J, the gap between germline ends came to 15 bases. The CDR3 totals 13 residues. The germline gives CDR1 SGHDT, CDR2 YYEEEE. CDR3 coding DNA: TGTGCCAGCAGCCAGGCAGGGCTACGAGAGCAGTACTTC. Residues: CASSQAGLREQYF.

The J gene is TRBJ1-2, the V gene TRBV6-2 or TRBV6-3; TRBD1 is a possible D gene (6 bases). The CDR3 runs 13 residues. Per germline, CDR1 MNHEY and CDR2 SVGEGT. V lost 6 bases to trimming and J lost 1 base, with 9 bases between them. The CDR3 region has the DNA TGTGCCAGCAGAAAGGGACATAACTATGGCTACACCTTC. This gives the protein CASRKGHNYGYTF.

The chain has TRBV3-1 and TRBJ2-1; no firm D call. V was trimmed by 0 bases and J by 9 bases, leaving 6 bases between them. The CDR3 covers 12 residues. Germline-derived CDR1 and CDR2 are LGHDT and YNNKEL (reference sequence). CDR3 DNA sequence: TGTGCCAGCAGCCAAGATGTAGGTGAGCAGTTCTTC. Its protein product is CASSQDVGEQFF.

The rearrangement uses TRBV5-6 and TRBJ2-6, with TRBD1 matching over 7 bases. CDR1 is SGHDT, CDR2 YYEEEE, per germline. The trim removed 8 bases at V and 0 bases at J, leaving 11 bases unmatched. The CDR3 length is 17 residues. In DNA form, the CDR3 reads TGTGCCAGTCTGGACAGGACCTCCCTCTCTGGGGCCAACGTCCTGACTTTC. Its protein product is CASLDRTSLSGANVLTF.

The V and J genes are TRBV28 and TRBJ1-5; D remains ambiguous. CDR3 length equals 15 residues. Looked up from germline, CDR1 is MDHEN and CDR2 is SYDVKM. V lost 8 bases and J 1 base, leaving 15 bases between the germline ends. Here the CDR3 DNA reads TGTGCCAGCTTGGGCGCTACATTGAGCAATCAGCCCCAGCATTTT. Its protein is CASLGATLSNQPQHF.

This chain links TRBV15 with TRBJ1-2; 9 bases are a match to TRBD1. Germline V gene lookup returns CDR1 LNHNV and CDR2 YYDKDF (reference sequence). V shed 3 bases and J 5 bases; nucleotides not matched to a gene: 10. This CDR3 region has 16 residues. The CDR3 loop is CATSSRSSGTGYGYTF. The CDR3 DNA reads TGTGCCACCAGCAGCAGGAGCAGCGGGACAGGGTATGGCTACACCTTC.

The chain carries TRBV5-1 and TRBJ2-5; 13 bases fit TRBD2. The CDR3 length is 15 residues. Germline CDR1 and CDR2: SGHRS and YFSETQ. V was pared by 4 bases and J by 3 bases, with 3 bases of the junction left unmatched. DNA of the CDR3: TGCGCCAGCAGCATGGGGACTAGCGGGGAAGAGACCCAGTACTTC. Its protein is CASSMGTSGEETQYF.

J is TRBJ2-1 and V is TRBV20-1; 8 nucleotides match TRBD1. J was trimmed by 7 bases and V by 4 bases; bases with no gene match: 9. Germline values: CDR1 DFQATT, CDR2 SNEGSKA (reference sequence). The CDR3 spans 14 residues. For the CDR3, the DNA is TGCAGTGCTAAAGCAGGGGGCGCGAGAAATGAGCAGTTCTTC. Protein sequence: CSAKAGGARNEQFF.

The chain joins TRBV29-1 to TRBJ2-5; perhaps TRBD1 as D (5 bases). V was pared by 4 bases and J by 4 bases, with 16 bases between. CDR1 and CDR2 (germline): SQVTM, ANQGSEA. This CDR3 is built from 14 residues. As DNA, the CDR3 is TGCAGCGTTGCTTCCGGGCTCCAGGGAGAGACCCAGTACTTC. Encoded protein: CSVASGLQGETQYF. The variable domain in full, completed from reference TRBV29-1 and TRBJ2-5, reads SAVISQKPSRDICQRGTSLTIQCQVDSQVTMMFWYRQQPGQSLTLIATANQGSEATYESGFVIDKFPISRPNLTFSTLTVSNMSPEDSSIYLCSVASGLQGETQYFGPGTRLLVL.

The chain links TRBV19 to TRBJ1-5, with 7 bases that match TRBD1. The CDR3 spans 13 residues. Trimming cost V 5 bases and J 5 bases; bases outside gene matches: 3. Germline CDR1 is LNHDA and CDR2 is SQIVND (reference sequence). CDR3 protein: CASSLQGYQPQHF. Written as DNA, the CDR3 is TGTGCCAGTAGTCTACAGGGGTATCAGCCCCAGCATTTT.

The CDR3 DNA reads as TGCAGTGCTAGGGCACTAGCGGGGGGTTCCTACAATGAGCAGTTCTTC. This encodes CSARALAGGSYNEQFF. This chain uses TRBV20-1 with TRBJ2-1; 12 bases are shared with TRBD2. Germline lookup yields CDR1 DFQATT and CDR2 SNEGSKA (reference sequence). This CDR3 has 16 amino acids. Trimming cost V 3 bases and J 1 base; bases outside gene matches: 4.

The chain uses TRBV6-2 or TRBV6-3 and TRBJ1-1, with 10 bases aligning to TRBD1. Trimming cost V 6 bases and J 8 bases; bases outside gene matches: 6. The V gene's germline CDR1 is MNHEY and CDR2 SVGEGT. The CDR3 is made up of 13 amino acids. CDR3 nucleotides: TGTGCCAGCAGCCCCGACAGGGGGCCCGAAGCTTTCTTT. Translation gives CASSPDRGPEAFF.

CDR3 nucleotide sequence: TGTGCCAGCAGTGGGGCGGGTTGCTGCACAGATACGCAGTATTTT. Its translation: CASSGAGCCTDTQYF. The chain uses TRBV6-4 and TRBJ2-3; D possibly corresponds to TRBD2 (5 bases). V lost 4 bases to trimming and J lost 1 base, with 12 bases between them. Germline V CDR1 and CDR2: MRHNA, SNTAGT. This CDR3 has 15 amino acids.

The rearrangement joins TRBV5-6 to TRBJ2-7; D is unclear. The V end lost 4 bases, the J end lost 2 bases, and 13 bases lay between the germline ends. This CDR3 has 14 amino acids. Per germline, CDR1 SGHDT and CDR2 YYEEEE. CDR3 nucleotide sequence: TGTGCCAGCAGCGTCTCGGGTTCTACCTACGAGCAGTACTTC. Protein product: CASSVSGSTYEQYF.

This chain links TRBV7-9 with TRBJ1-5, with unresolved D. CDR3 length: 15 residues. The V and J ends lost 5 bases and 2 bases respectively, with 13 bases between them. Looked up from germline, CDR1 is SEHNR and CDR2 is FQNEAQ (reference sequence). The DNA of the CDR3 is TGTGCCAGCAGCCTCGACCTCGGGGGCAATCAGCCCCAGCATTTT. This translates into CASSLDLGGNQPQHF.

J is TRBJ1-4 and V is TRBV18; possible D gene TRBD1, 5 bases. This CDR3 comprises 16 residues. V was cut by 0 bases and J by 4 bases, with 12 bases left in between. Per the germline V gene, CDR1 is KGHSH and CDR2 is LQKENI. This chain's CDR3 is CASSPPRQGGNEKLFF. The CDR3, as DNA: TGTGCCAGCTCACCACCGCGGCAGGGTGGTAATGAAAAACTGTTTTTT.

The CDR3 sequence: CSARVAGDSTDTQYF. As DNA, the CDR3 is TGCAGTGCTAGAGTAGCGGGAGATAGCACAGATACGCAGTATTTT. The chain joins TRBV20-1 to TRBJ2-3, with 9 bases that match TRBD2. Germline CDR1 is DFQATT and CDR2 is SNEGSKA (reference sequence). The CDR3 has 15 amino acids. The J segment lost 0 bases and the V segment lost 1 base, leaving 2 bases of the junction unmatched.

V usage is TRBV30 and J usage is TRBJ1-4; no firm D call. Deletions cut 4 bases from V and 8 bases from J, with 11 bases between. CDR3 length: 12 residues. Germline values: CDR1 GTSNPN, CDR2 SVGIG (reference sequence). CDR3 region: CAWTPSHEKLFF. DNA for the CDR3: TGTGCCTGGACCCCTAGTCACGAAAAACTGTTTTTT. Drawing the rest from reference TRBV30 and TRBJ1-4, the complete variable domain is SQTIHQWPATLVQPVGSPLSLECTVEGTSNPNLYWYRQAAGRGLQLLFYSVGIGQISSEVPQNLSASRPQDRQFILSSKKLLLSDSGFYLCAWTPSHEKLFFGSGTQLSVL.

The rearrangement joins TRBV7-2 to TRBJ2-5; perhaps TRBD1 as D (6 bases). The germline V gene encodes CDR1 SGHTA and CDR2 FQGNSA. The V and J ends lost 3 bases and 4 bases respectively, with 12 bases between them. The CDR3 is made up of 14 amino acids. The CDR3 sequence is CASSFRRGGETQYF. The CDR3, as DNA: TGTGCCAGCAGCTTCCGCAGGGGTGGAGAGACCCAGTACTTC.

The chain is built from TRBV7-2 and TRBJ1-2; 7 bases line up with TRBD1. In germline, CDR1 is SGHTA, CDR2 FQGNSA. There are 13 residues in the CDR3. With V trimmed by 3 bases and J by 4 bases, 2 bases remained unmatched. CDR3 nucleotide sequence: TGTGCCAGCAGCTTGGGACAGCTCTATGGCTACACCTTC. It codes for CASSLGQLYGYTF.

This sequence joins TRBV11-3 and TRBJ2-1; 14 bases line up with TRBD2. Germline CDR1 and CDR2: SGHNT and YENEEA. The length of the CDR3 is 18 residues. The V and J ends lost 5 bases and 9 bases, in that order; junction bases with no gene match: 15. Here the CDR3 DNA reads TGTGCCAGCAGCGGCCGACAGGGACCGGGACTAGCGGGAGCTGAGCAGTTCTTC. This gives the protein CASSGRQGPGLAGAEQFF.

This clonotype was seen just once. The chain is built from TRBV24-1 and TRBJ2-5, with D possibly matching TRBD1 (5 bases). The germline CDR1 and CDR2 sequences are KGHDR and SFDVKD. This CDR3 is built from 17 residues. The V gene lost 5 bases and the J gene lost 4 bases, with 22 bases spanning the gap. The CDR3 DNA reads as TGTGCCACCAGTGTCGGTAGTGGGGCCTTCCGATTAGAGACCCAGTACTTC. Its protein is CATSVGSGAFRLETQYF.

The V call is TRBV7-2, the J call TRBJ2-7, with a weak D call TRBD1 (6 bases). The length of the CDR3 is 13 residues. Germline V gene sequence: CDR1 SGHTA, CDR2 FQGNSA. The V end was cut by 5 bases, the J end by 6 bases, with 14 bases between. The DNA for the CDR3 is TGTGCCAGCAGCCGCGACAGGATCTTCGAGCAGTACTTC. This gives the protein CASSRDRIFEQYF.

This sequence joins TRBV3-1 and TRBJ2-2, with D perhaps given as TRBD1 or TRBD2 (5 bases each). Germline lookup yields CDR1 LGHDT and CDR2 YNNKEL (reference sequence). Trimming stripped 2 bases from V and 7 bases from J, with 8 bases between. The CDR3 contains 13 residues. CDR3 in amino acids: CASSQWGSGELFF. The CDR3 region has the DNA TGTGCCAGCAGCCAATGGGGGAGCGGGGAGCTGTTTTTT.

The chain combines TRBV5-4 with TRBJ2-2, with D possibly being TRBD2 (5 bases). V shed 0 bases and J shed 3 bases, with 9 bases lying between them. The CDR3 has 15 amino acids. Germline CDR1 and CDR2: SGHNT and YYREEE (reference sequence). CDR3 nucleotides: TGTGCCAGCAGCTTGGCCAGCGGATACACCGGGGAGCTGTTTTTT. Translation: CASSLASGYTGELFF.

The V and J genes are TRBV3-1 and TRBJ2-5; 7 bases fit TRBD2. Unmatched junction bases numbered 5, after V lost 6 bases and J lost 1 base. Per germline, CDR1 LGHDT and CDR2 YNNKEL (reference sequence). The CDR3 has 14 amino acids. Here the CDR3 reads CASRVAGSQETQYF. The CDR3 DNA reads TGTGCCAGCAGAGTAGCGGGCAGCCAAGAGACCCAGTACTTC.